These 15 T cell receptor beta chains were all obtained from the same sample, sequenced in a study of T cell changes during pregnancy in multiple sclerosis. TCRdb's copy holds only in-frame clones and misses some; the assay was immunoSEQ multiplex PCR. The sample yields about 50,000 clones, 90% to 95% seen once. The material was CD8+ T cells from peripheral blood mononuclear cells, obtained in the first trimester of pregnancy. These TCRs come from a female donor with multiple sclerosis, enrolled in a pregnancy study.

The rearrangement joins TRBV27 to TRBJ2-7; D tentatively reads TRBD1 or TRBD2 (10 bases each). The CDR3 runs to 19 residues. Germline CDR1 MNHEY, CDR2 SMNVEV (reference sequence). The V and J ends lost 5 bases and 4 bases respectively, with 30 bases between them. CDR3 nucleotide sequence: TGTGCCAGCAGTGGACAGGGGGGAGTAGCGGGAGGTGACCCGTACGAGCAGTACTTC. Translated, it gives CASSGQGGVAGGDPYEQYF.

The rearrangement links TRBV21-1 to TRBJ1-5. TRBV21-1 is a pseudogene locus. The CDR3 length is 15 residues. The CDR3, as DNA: TGTGCCAGCAGCAAGGGAGTTTCTGACAATCAGCCCCAGCATTTT. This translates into CASSKGVSDNQPQHF.

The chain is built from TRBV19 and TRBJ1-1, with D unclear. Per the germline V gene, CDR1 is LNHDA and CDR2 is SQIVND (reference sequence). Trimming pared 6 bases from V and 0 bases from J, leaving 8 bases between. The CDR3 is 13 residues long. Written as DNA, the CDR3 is TGTGCCAGTAGGGTGGCCATGAACACTGAAGCTTTCTTT. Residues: CASRVAMNTEAFF.

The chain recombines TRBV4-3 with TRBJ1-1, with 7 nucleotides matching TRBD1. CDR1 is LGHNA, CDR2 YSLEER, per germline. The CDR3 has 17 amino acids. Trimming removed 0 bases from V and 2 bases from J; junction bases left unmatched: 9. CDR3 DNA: TGCGCCAGCAGCCAAGATAGCAGACAGGGTTTTAACACTGAAGCTTTCTTT. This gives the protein CASSQDSRQGFNTEAFF.

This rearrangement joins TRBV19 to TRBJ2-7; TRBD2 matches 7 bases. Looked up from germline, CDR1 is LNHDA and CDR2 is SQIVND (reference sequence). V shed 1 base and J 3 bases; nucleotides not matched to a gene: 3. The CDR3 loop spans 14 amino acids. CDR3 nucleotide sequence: TGTGCCAGTAGTATAGGCTCTAGCGGCTACGAGCAGTACTTC. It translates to CASSIGSSGYEQYF. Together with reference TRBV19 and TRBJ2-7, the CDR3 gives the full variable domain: DGGITQSPKYLFRKEGQNVTLSCEQNLNHDAMYWYRQDPGQGLRLIYYSQIVNDFQKGDIAEGYSVSREKKESFPLTVTSAQKNPTAFYLCASSIGSSGYEQYFGPGTRLTVT.

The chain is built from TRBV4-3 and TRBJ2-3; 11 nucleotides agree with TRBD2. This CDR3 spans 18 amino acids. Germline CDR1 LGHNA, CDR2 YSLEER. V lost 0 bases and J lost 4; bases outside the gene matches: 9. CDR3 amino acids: CASSQDSASGGPADTQYF. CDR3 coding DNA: TGCGCCAGCAGCCAAGATAGTGCTAGCGGGGGGCCGGCAGATACGCAGTATTTT.

The chain's CDR3 is CASSQMGLAGAREQFF. In DNA form, the CDR3 reads TGTGCCAGCTCACAAATGGGACTAGCGGGAGCACGCGAGCAGTTCTTC. The rearrangement uses TRBV28 and TRBJ2-1; TRBD2 matches 14 bases. There are 16 residues in the CDR3. V trimming: 8 bases; J trimming: 10 bases; junction bases outside the gene matches: 13. Germline V gives CDR1 MDHEN, CDR2 SYDVKM.

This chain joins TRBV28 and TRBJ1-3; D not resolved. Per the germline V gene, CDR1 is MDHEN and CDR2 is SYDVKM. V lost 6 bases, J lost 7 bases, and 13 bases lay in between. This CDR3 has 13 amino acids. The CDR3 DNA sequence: TGTGCCAGCAGGCCGGGCCCGGGGAACACCATATATTTT. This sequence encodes CASRPGPGNTIYF. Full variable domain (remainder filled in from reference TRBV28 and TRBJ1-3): DVKVTQSSRYLVKRTGEKVFLECVQDMDHENMFWYRQDPGLGLRLIYFSYDVKMKEKGDIPEGYSVSREKKERFSLILESASTNQTSMYLCASRPGPGNTIYFGEGSWLTVV.

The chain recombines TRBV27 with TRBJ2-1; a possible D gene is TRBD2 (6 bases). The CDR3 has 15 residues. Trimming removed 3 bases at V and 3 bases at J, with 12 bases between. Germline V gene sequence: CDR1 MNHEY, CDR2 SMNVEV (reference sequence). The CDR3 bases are TGTGCCAGCAGTTTGGATAGCGGAGGCTACAATGAGCAGTTCTTC. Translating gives CASSLDSGGYNEQFF.

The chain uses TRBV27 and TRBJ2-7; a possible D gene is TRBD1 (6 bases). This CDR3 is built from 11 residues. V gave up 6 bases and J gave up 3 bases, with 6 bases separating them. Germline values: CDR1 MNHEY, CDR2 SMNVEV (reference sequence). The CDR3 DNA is TGTGCCAGCAGACAGGGCTACGAGCAGTACTTC. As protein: CASRQGYEQYF.

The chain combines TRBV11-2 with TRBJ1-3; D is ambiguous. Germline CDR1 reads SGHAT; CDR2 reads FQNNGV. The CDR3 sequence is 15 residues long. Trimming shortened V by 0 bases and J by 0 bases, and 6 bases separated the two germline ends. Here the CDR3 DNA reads TGTGCCAGCAGCTTAGAACAGAACTCTGGAAACACCATATATTTT. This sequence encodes CASSLEQNSGNTIYF.

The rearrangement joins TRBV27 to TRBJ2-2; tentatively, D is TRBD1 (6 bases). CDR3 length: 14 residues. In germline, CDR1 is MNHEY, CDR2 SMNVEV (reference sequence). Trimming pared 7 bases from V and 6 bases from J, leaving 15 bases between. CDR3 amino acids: CASMQGGLAGELFF. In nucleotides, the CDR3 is TGTGCCAGCATGCAAGGGGGTCTCGCCGGGGAGCTGTTTTTT.

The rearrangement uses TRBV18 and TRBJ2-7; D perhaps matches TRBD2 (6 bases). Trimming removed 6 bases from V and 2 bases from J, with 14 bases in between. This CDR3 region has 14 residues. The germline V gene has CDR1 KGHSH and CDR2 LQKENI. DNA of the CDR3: TGTGCCAGCTCCCGGCCGGGACTGCCCTACGAGCAGTACTTC. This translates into CASSRPGLPYEQYF.

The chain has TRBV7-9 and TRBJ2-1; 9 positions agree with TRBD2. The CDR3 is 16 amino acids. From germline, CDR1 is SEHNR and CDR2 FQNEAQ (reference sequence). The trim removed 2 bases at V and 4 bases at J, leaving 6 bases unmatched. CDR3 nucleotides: TGTGCCAGCAGCTTACACCTAGCGGGAACGTACAATGAGCAGTTCTTC. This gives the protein CASSLHLAGTYNEQFF.

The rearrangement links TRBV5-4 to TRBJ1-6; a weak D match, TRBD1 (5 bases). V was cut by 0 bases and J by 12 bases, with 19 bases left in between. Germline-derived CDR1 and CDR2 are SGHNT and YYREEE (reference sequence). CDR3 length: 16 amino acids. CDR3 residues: CASSLGTSHPQGPLHF. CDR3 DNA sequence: TGTGCCAGCAGCTTGGGGACAAGCCATCCTCAAGGACCCCTCCACTTT.